The entry that follows covers one T cell receptor beta chain sequence. Its antigen remains unidentified. In the PCR, 60 Vbeta and 13 Jbeta primers were used. The data were produced by immunoSEQ multiplex PCR, yet TCRdb's version contains in-frame clones alone and is incomplete. The table has approximately 160,000 clones, roughly three quarters seen once. This entry belongs to a study of cytomegalovirus exposure and HLA in healthy donors. Study-wide findings and caveats: The availability of immune exposure information extended only to CMV serostatus. Within an earlier analysis, most TCR beta V segments proved productive either about 90% or about 30% of the time.

Healthy bone marrow donors made up the donor group. This TCR was recovered from a woman aged 45-65 years in good health and CMV-seropositive. Material: PBMCs.

Here the CDR3 reads CASSASSENEQFF. CDR3 nucleotides: TGTGCCAGCAGTGCATCTAGCGAGAATGAGCAGTTCTTC. The genes are TRBV6-4 and TRBJ2-1; TRBD2 is a possible D gene (6 bases). V gave up 4 bases and J gave up 7 bases, with 11 bases separating them. Looked up from germline, CDR1 is MRHNA and CDR2 is SNTAGT. This CDR3 contains 13 residues.